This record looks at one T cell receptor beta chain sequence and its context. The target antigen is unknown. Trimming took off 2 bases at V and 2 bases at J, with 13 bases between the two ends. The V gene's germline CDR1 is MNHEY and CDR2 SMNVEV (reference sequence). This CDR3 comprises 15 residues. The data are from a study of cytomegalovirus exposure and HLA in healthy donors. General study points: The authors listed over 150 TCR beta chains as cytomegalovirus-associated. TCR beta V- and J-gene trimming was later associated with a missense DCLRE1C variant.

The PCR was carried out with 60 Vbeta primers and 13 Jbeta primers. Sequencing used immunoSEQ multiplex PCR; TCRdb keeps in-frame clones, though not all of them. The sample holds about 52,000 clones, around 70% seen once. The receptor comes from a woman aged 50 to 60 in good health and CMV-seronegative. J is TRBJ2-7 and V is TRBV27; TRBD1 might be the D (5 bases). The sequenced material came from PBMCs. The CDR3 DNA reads TGTGCCAGCAGTTTACGTAGGTCAGGGCCCTACGAGCAGTACTTC. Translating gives CASSLRRSGPYEQYF.